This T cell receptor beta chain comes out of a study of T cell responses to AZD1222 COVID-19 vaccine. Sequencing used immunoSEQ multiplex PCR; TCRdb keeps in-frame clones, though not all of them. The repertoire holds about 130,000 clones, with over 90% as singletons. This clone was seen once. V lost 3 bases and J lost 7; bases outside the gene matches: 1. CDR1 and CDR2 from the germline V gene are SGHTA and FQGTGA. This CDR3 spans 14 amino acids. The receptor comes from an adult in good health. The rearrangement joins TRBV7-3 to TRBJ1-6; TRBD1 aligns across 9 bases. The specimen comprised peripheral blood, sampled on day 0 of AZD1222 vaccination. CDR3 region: CASSFGQGNSPLHF. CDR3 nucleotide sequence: TGTGCCAGCAGCTTTGGACAGGGGAATTCACCCCTCCACTTT.